The 27 T cell receptor beta chains in this list originate from one sample, sequenced in a study of low-dose radiotherapy and immunotherapy resistance in tumors (dated by TCRdb to between 2020 and 2023). Sample time point, as interpreted from the label and publication: after trial treatment. This specimen's treatment or condition label, per the study, means: LDRT plus nivolumab, ipilimumab, low-dose cyclophosphamide and aspirin (RACIN trial). The data were produced on an Illumina HiSeq 2500. To make first-strand cDNA, Superscript III was used along with a set of TRAV- and TRBV-specific primers so that both the TCRalpha and TCRbeta chains were covered. TCRs were amplified with Phusion for approximately 20 PCR cycles using a constant-region primer together with the adapter attached to the V primers. The public reads were run again by TCRdb, first through fastp at Q25 and then through MiXCR, and only productive beta chains were kept. Every distinct CDR3 protein forms one entry, paired with its most common genes and DNA. Within this sample are more than 90,000 distinct CDR3 sequences, with 20% of them counted one time only. 4.1% of the sample lies in the top ten.

The starting material was PBMCs, obtained after low-dose radiotherapy plus immunotherapy. These receptors originate from a male donor with prostate cancer.

Of note for this clonotype: A read error likely explains this, since a far larger clone differs by one base. The chain has TRBV6-8 and TRBJ2-1; D is unclear. V was cut by 2 bases and J by 10 bases, with 6 bases left in between. From germline, CDR1 is MNHGY and CDR2 SAAAGT. This CDR3 has 11 amino acids. This CDR3 is CASSYAREQFF. The DNA of the CDR3 is TGTGCCAGCAGTTACGCGCGAGAGCAGTTCTTC.

In this sample, this clonotype turned up many times. The genes are TRBV6-1 and TRBJ1-1; weak D call: TRBD1 (6 bases). Trimming removed 1 base from V and 0 bases from J, with 15 bases in between. The CDR3 contains 17 residues. Germline CDR1 is MNHNS and CDR2 is SASEGT. CDR3 sequence reads: CASSEGVSGVMNTEAFF. DNA of the CDR3: TGTGCCAGCAGTGAAGGGGTCTCAGGGGTGATGAACACTGAAGCTTTCTTT.

In this sample, this clonotype is medium-sized. Sequence at one end of the junction differs from germline and may be a read error. J is TRBJ1-5 and V is TRBV5-3; D uncertain. TRBV5-3 is labeled an ORF, and its function is uncertain. The CDR3 runs to 13 residues. The CDR3 coding sequence is TGTGCCAGCAGCTTTGAAGGCAATCAGCCCCAGCATTTT. It encodes CASSFEGNQPQHF.

In this sample, this clonotype turned up many times. V gene TRBV7-9 combines with J gene TRBJ2-1; 7 nucleotides line up with TRBD2. J gave up 7 bases and V 8 bases, and 5 bases lay outside the gene matches. CDR3 length: 12 amino acids. Germline V gives CDR1 SEHNR, CDR2 FQNEAQ (reference sequence). Here the CDR3 DNA reads TGTGCCAGCGAGGGAGGGCAGAATGAGCAGTTCTTC. It translates to CASEGGQNEQFF. Drawing the rest from reference TRBV7-9 and TRBJ2-1, the complete variable domain is DTGVSQNPRHKITKRGQNVTFRCDPISEHNRLYWYRQTLGQGPEFLTYFQNEAQLEKSRLLSDRFSAERPKGSFSTLEIQRTEQGDSAMYLCASEGGQNEQFFGPGTRLTVL.

This clonotype was counted ten times or more. The genes are TRBV2 and TRBJ1-1; tentative D call: TRBD1 (5 bases). This CDR3 has 15 residues. CDR1 and CDR2 from the germline V gene are SNHLY and FYNNEI. Trimming cost V 6 bases and J 0 bases, with 14 bases left between them. The CDR3 spells CASRAGGGMNTEAFF. In DNA form, the CDR3 reads TGTGCCAGCAGGGCCGGGGGGGGGATGAACACTGAAGCTTTCTTT.

This clonotype was counted many times. V is TRBV5-5 and J is TRBJ2-7, with 7 nucleotides matching TRBD2. The CDR3 is 16 amino acids. CDR1 is SGHKS and CDR2 is YYEKEE in the germline V gene (reference sequence). J lost 2 bases, V lost 4 bases, and 12 bases had no gene match. In DNA, the CDR3 is TGTGCCAGCAGCCGGGACTCCTGGGGGGGTACCTACGAGCAGTACTTC. It is translated as CASSRDSWGGTYEQYF.

The chain is built from TRBV3-1 and TRBJ2-1; D is possibly TRBD1 (5 bases). The germline V gene has CDR1 LGHDT and CDR2 YNNKEL (reference sequence). The V end was cut by 4 bases, the J end by 1 base, with 11 bases between. The CDR3 contains 15 residues. CDR3 DNA sequence: TGTGCCAGCAGCCCACAGGTAACATCCTACAATGAGCAGTTCTTC. Translation: CASSPQVTSYNEQFF.

This clonotype was counted ten times or more. The chain recombines TRBV7-9 with TRBJ2-7, with D maybe TRBD1 (6 bases). V gave up 5 bases and J gave up 2 bases, with 10 bases separating them. This CDR3 has 13 amino acids. Per the germline V gene, CDR1 is SEHNR and CDR2 is FQNEAQ (reference sequence). The CDR3 DNA follows: TGTGCCAGCAGCGAACAGGGTCCCTACGAGCAGTACTTC. Its protein product is CASSEQGPYEQYF.

This clonotype has at least ten counts. This rearrangement joins TRBV5-1 to TRBJ1-1, with TRBD1 identical over 7 bases. Per germline, CDR1 SGHRS and CDR2 YFSETQ. The CDR3 is made up of 14 amino acids. V was clipped by 5 bases and J by 1 base; unmatched bases: 5. The CDR3: CASSQGVGNTEAFF. The CDR3, as DNA: TGCGCCAGCAGTCAGGGGGTGGGGAACACTGAAGCTTTCTTT.

This clonotype was recorded many times. The rearrangement uses TRBV7-6 and TRBJ2-3; the match to TRBD2 covers 9 bases. The CDR3 runs 16 residues. Germline V lookup: CDR1 SGHVS, CDR2 FNYEAQ. Unmatched junction bases numbered 4, after V lost 1 base and J lost 2 bases. The CDR3 bases are TGTGCCAGCAGCTTAGGTCAGCGGGGGGCCACAGATACGCAGTATTTT. It yields the protein CASSLGQRGATDTQYF.

This clonotype was seen many times. This chain uses TRBV6-1 with TRBJ2-1, with D perhaps TRBD2 (7 bases). Trimming removed 5 bases at V and 4 bases at J, with 15 bases between. The CDR3 has 15 residues. Per germline, CDR1 MNHNS and CDR2 SASEGT. The CDR3 bases are TGTGCCAGCAGTCTGAGGGGGGGAACTTACAATGAGCAGTTCTTC. Its translation: CASSLRGGTYNEQFF.

This clonotype was observed at least ten times. This chain joins TRBV21-1 and TRBJ2-7; TRBD1, the table's D call, was not compared with the DNA. TRBV21-1 is annotated as a pseudogene. This CDR3 is 17 amino acids long. DNA for the CDR3: TGTGCCAGCAGCTTCCGGGACAGTCCCCTGATTGGGTTCGAGCAGTACTTC. It yields the protein CASSFRDSPLIGFEQYF.

Ten or more counts support this clonotype. The gene calls are TRBV6-2 or TRBV6-3 and TRBJ1-5; the D is unclear. CDR1 and CDR2 from the germline V gene are MNHEY and SVGEGT. Trimming stripped 7 bases from V and 9 bases from J, with 19 bases between. CDR3 length: 14 residues. The CDR3 sequence: CASTPGPAQRPQHF. CDR3 sequence (DNA): TGTGCCAGCACTCCCGGCCCGGCCCAGCGGCCCCAGCATTTT.

This clonotype came up once. Since a far larger clone is one base different, this is likely a read error. The V call is TRBV6-5, the J call TRBJ1-2; D remains ambiguous. This CDR3 contains 15 residues. From germline, CDR1 is MNHEY and CDR2 SVGAGI. The CDR3, as DNA: TGTGCCGGCAGTTACGTTTCTGGCGGATTCTATGGCTACACCTTC. This encodes CAGSYVSGGFYGYTF.

This clonotype was seen a few times. The chain couples TRBV12-3 or TRBV12-4 to TRBJ1-2, with D unresolved. The CDR3 runs 14 residues. V lost 6 bases, J lost 5 bases, and 16 bases lay in between. CDR3 nucleotide sequence: TGTGCCAGCAGCTCACCGACTCGGAATTATGGCTACACCTTC. Its translation: CASSSPTRNYGYTF.

This clonotype was counted once. A read error is the likely source, as a far larger clone sits one nucleotide away. The V and J genes are TRBV5-8 and TRBJ1-1, with no clear D. CDR3 length: 16 amino acids. From germline, CDR1 is SGHTS and CDR2 YDEGEE. CDR3 DNA sequence: TGTGCCAGCAACTTGGCTCCTAGGTCGGTGAACACTGAAGCTTTCTTT. The encoded protein is CASNLAPRSVNTEAFF.

This clonotype was counted many times. The genes are TRBV7-9 and TRBJ2-1; D call uncertain. The germline V gene has CDR1 SEHNR and CDR2 FQNEAQ (reference sequence). The CDR3 spans 14 residues. The V end lost 2 bases, the J end lost 0 bases, and 5 bases lay between the germline ends. The CDR3 DNA follows: TGTGCCAGCAGCTTAACGGACTCCTACAATGAGCAGTTCTTC. This encodes CASSLTDSYNEQFF.

This clonotype was detected ten times or more. The chain has TRBV21-1 and TRBJ1-4. TRBV21-1 is a documented pseudogene. This CDR3 contains 17 residues. CDR3 coding DNA: TGTGCCAGCAGCAATACATCAAGACGGGGTGAGGGTGAAAAACTGTTTTTT. Translation: CASSNTSRRGEGEKLFF.

The table lists this clonotype with many counts. The genes are TRBV10-3 and TRBJ1-2, with D unresolved. From germline, CDR1 is ENHRY and CDR2 SYGVKD. V lost 9 bases and J lost 2, with 10 bases in between. The CDR3 covers 12 residues. CDR3 loop: CAIGLGNYGYTF. CDR3 nucleotide sequence: TGTGCCATTGGATTAGGGAACTATGGCTACACCTTC.

This clonotype was detected only once. A far larger clone is a single base away, which makes a read error likely. The chain couples TRBV6-2 or TRBV6-3 to TRBJ2-2; no clear D gene. Deletions cut 6 bases from V and 2 bases from J, with 10 bases between. CDR3 size: 14 residues. Germline V gene data show CDR1 as MNHEY and CDR2 as SVGEGT. The CDR3: CASRTTYNTGELFF. The DNA for the CDR3 is TGTGCCAGCAGGACAACCTACAACACCGGGGAGCTGTTTTTT.

This clonotype was seen at least ten times. The chain is built from TRBV20-1 and TRBJ2-5; D unresolved. This CDR3 has 11 amino acids. CDR1 and CDR2 from the germline V gene are DFQATT and SNEGSKA (reference sequence). The CDR3, as DNA: TGCGTTTGTCAGCTCGAAGAGACCCAGTACTTC. It translates to CVCQLEETQYF.

This clonotype was counted at least ten times. The DNA for the CDR3 is TGTGCCAGCAGCCAACCGAGCCGGGGGGGTCGAGAGACCCAGTACTTC. Protein: CASSQPSRGGRETQYF. The chain employs TRBV3-1 and TRBJ2-5, with 8 bases lining up with TRBD2. This CDR3 has 16 residues. Germline trimming cut 2 bases from V and 4 bases from J; bases unmatched to any gene: 9. Germline V lookup: CDR1 LGHDT, CDR2 YNNKEL (reference sequence).

This clonotype showed up many times. The V call is TRBV7-9, the J call TRBJ2-3, with D perhaps matching TRBD2 (6 bases). CDR1 is SEHNR, CDR2 FQNEAQ, per germline (reference sequence). Trimming pared 6 bases from V and 5 bases from J, leaving 18 bases between. This CDR3 has 15 residues. This CDR3 is CASSSLGGLGDTQYF. Written as DNA, the CDR3 is TGTGCCAGCAGTTCCCTGGGAGGCCTGGGAGATACGCAGTATTTT. The complete variable domain, with remaining parts taken from reference TRBV7-9 and TRBJ2-3, reads DTGVSQNPRHKITKRGQNVTFRCDPISEHNRLYWYRQTLGQGPEFLTYFQNEAQLEKSRLLSDRFSAERPKGSFSTLEIQRTEQGDSAMYLCASSSLGGLGDTQYFGPGTRLTVL.

This clonotype was counted at least ten times. The V call is TRBV20-1, the J call TRBJ1-5, with D tentatively TRBD1 (5 bases). CDR3 length: 15 residues. CDR1 is DFQATT, CDR2 SNEGSKA, per germline (reference sequence). The V end lost 5 bases, the J end lost 0 bases, and 14 bases lay between the germline ends. CDR3 in DNA: TGCAGTGCTCAAAACCCAGACAGTAGCAATCAGCCCCAGCATTTT. It translates to CSAQNPDSSNQPQHF.

This clonotype was recorded at least ten times. The genes are TRBV4-1 and TRBJ2-7; D is undetermined. Between the trimmed V and J ends, which lost 1 base and 2 bases, there was a span of 6 bases. The CDR3 is made up of 13 amino acids. From germline, CDR1 is MGHRA and CDR2 YSYEKL. CDR3 amino acids: CASSQASTYEQYF. CDR3 DNA sequence: TGCGCCAGCAGCCAAGCATCTACCTACGAGCAGTACTTC.

Many counts were recorded for this clonotype. The rearrangement links TRBV2 to TRBJ2-7; TRBD2 agrees at 10 bases. The V gene end was trimmed by 5 bases and the J gene end by 2 bases; junction bases not matched to a gene: 6. CDR1 is SNHLY, CDR2 FYNNEI, per germline. CDR3 size: 15 residues. The CDR3 sequence is CASSRVAGGPYEQYF. The CDR3 DNA is TGTGCCAGCAGTCGGGTAGCGGGGGGCCCCTACGAGCAGTACTTC.

At least ten counts were recorded for this clonotype. The V and J genes are TRBV18 and TRBJ1-5, with 7 bases fitting TRBD1. V shed 5 bases and J 0 bases; nucleotides not matched to a gene: 1. Germline V lookup: CDR1 KGHSH, CDR2 LQKENI. CDR3 length: 14 residues. The CDR3 DNA reads as TGTGCCAGCTCAAACAGGGGTAGCAATCAGCCCCAGCATTTT. This encodes CASSNRGSNQPQHF.